Each of the 5 T cell receptor beta chains below was sequenced from the same sample in a study of breast tumors, draining lymph nodes, adjacent tissues (dated by TCRdb to 2016 to 2017). The library relied on multiplex PCR. The reads were generated on an Illumina HiSeq 2000. Clones were called with MiXCR by TCRdb after fastp trimmed the public reads at Q25, and only in-frame beta chains were retained. Under each unique CDR3 protein, matching rows form one entry showing the most common genes and DNA. The sample table lists hundreds of thousands of distinct CDR3 sequences, less than 40% of them with a count of one. The ten largest clonotypes hold roughly 1.5% of the sample. Lymph node samples came from the axillary draining lymph nodes of breast cancer patients. Input material: axillary lymph node tissue. The origin of the receptors is a female donor with breast cancer. Some clones in this sample may be carry-over from other donors' samples.

In its sample, this clonotype was seen many times. The V gene is TRBV20-1, the J gene TRBJ2-3; no firm D call. This CDR3 region has 15 residues. The germline CDR1 and CDR2 sequences are DFQATT and SNEGSKA (reference sequence). V lost 3 bases, J lost 0 bases, and 13 bases lay in between. CDR3: CSASQTGTSTDTQYF. CDR3 nucleotides: TGCAGTGCTAGCCAGACTGGTACTAGCACAGATACGCAGTATTTT.

In this sample, this clonotype turned up many times. The rearrangement uses TRBV4-1 and TRBJ2-3; 12 bases are a match to TRBD2. V shed 6 bases, J shed 3 bases, and the junction held 4 bases outside the gene matches. Per the germline V gene, CDR1 is MGHRA and CDR2 is YSYEKL. The CDR3 is made up of 15 amino acids. The CDR3 bases are TGCGCCAGCAGGCTAGCGGGAGGGAGAACAGATACGCAGTATTTT. It specifies CASRLAGGRTDTQYF.

As to this clonotype: This CDR3 fails to terminate in the conserved phenylalanine or tryptophan, so it likely reflects a read error. Because the CDR3's place on the DNA is in doubt, the DNA is left out and the CDR3 is given as listed by TCRdb. This chain links TRBV7-2 with TRBJ1-2; no DNA check was done on the table's D call, TRBD1. Per germline, CDR1 SGHTA and CDR2 FQGNSA. Ends included, the CDR3 has 9 residues. The CDR3 loop reads CASSIERDR.

The rearrangement links TRBV15 to TRBJ2-2; D gene unclear. Looked up from germline, CDR1 is LNHNV and CDR2 is YYDKDF (reference sequence). The CDR3 is 13 residues long. Trimming shortened V by 3 bases and J by 3 bases, and 5 bases separated the two germline ends. Here the CDR3 DNA reads TGTGCCACCAGCAGCTTCGACACCGGGGAGCTGTTTTTT. Its protein product is CATSSFDTGELFF.

This clonotype was recorded many times. The gene calls are TRBV5-8 and TRBJ2-1, with 8 bases lining up with TRBD1. The CDR3 loop spans 14 amino acids. Germline values: CDR1 SGHTS, CDR2 YDEGEE. The ends lost 5 bases at V and 7 bases at J; junction bases unmatched: 8. CDR3 in DNA: TGTGCCAGCAGTACTCTTCAGGGGGCGAATGAGCAGTTCTTC. This gives the protein CASSTLQGANEQFF.